A selection of T cell receptor beta chains follows, all from one sample in a study of T cell repertoires in cytomegalovirus infection. TCRdb reprocessed the reads with MiXCR, giving one entry per CDR3 protein. The table includes about 130,000 distinct CDR3 sequences, approximately 8.8% detected once. The specimen sequenced was PBMCs. These receptors were obtained from a human donor in good health (CMV status not recorded). Some clones in this sample may be carry-over from other donors' samples. Both conserved end residues are part of each CDR3. The D gene is left open where the match is weak. A row's size may be missing; if present it is once, few, many or a size class.

size: NA
V: TRBV29-1
D: TRBD1
J: TRBJ2-3
CDR3: CSATGGATDTQYF
DNA: TGCAGCGCCACAGGGGGCGCGACAGATACGCAGTATTTT

size: NA
V: TRBV7-6
D: NA
J: TRBJ2-7
CDR3: CASSLGRWGRQYF
DNA: TGTGCCAGCAGCTTAGGACGCTGGGGACGGCAGTACTTC

size: many
V: TRBV7-2
D: NA
J: TRBJ1-1
CDR3: CASSSPPANTEAFF
DNA: TGTGCCAGCAGCTCACCTCCAGCAAACACTGAAGCTTTCTTT

size: many
V: TRBV6-5
D: TRBD1
J: TRBJ2-3
CDR3: CASSYGATGGGTDTQYF
DNA: TGTGCCAGCAGTTATGGAGCCACAGGGGGCGGCACAGATACGCAGTATTTT

size: many
V: TRBV7-9
D: NA
J: TRBJ1-1
CDR3: CASSLAIDLGIPNMNTEAFF
DNA: TGTGCCAGCAGCTTAGCCATCGATTTGGGCATACCGAACATGAACACTGAAGCTTTCTTT

size: many
V: TRBV2
D: NA
J: TRBJ2-3
CDR3: CASSVGAGRSTDTQYF
DNA: TGTGCCAGCAGTGTAGGAGCGGGCCGTAGCACAGATACGCAGTATTTT

size: NA
V: TRBV2
D: NA
J: TRBJ1-5
CDR3: CASLPDTDNQPQHF
DNA: TGTGCCAGCCTTCCGGACACCGACAATCAGCCCCAGCATTTT

size: NA
V: TRBV6-2/TRBV6-3
D: NA
J: TRBJ2-5
CDR3: CASSPWTSETQYF
DNA: TGTGCCAGCAGTCCTTGGACTTCTGAGACCCAGTACTTC

size: many
V: TRBV28
D: NA
J: TRBJ1-5
CDR3: CASSSDNQPQHF
DNA: TGTGCCAGCAGTTCCGACAATCAGCCCCAGCATTTT

size: NA
V: TRBV29-1
D: NA
J: TRBJ2-5
CDR3: CSVERTVQETQYF
DNA: TGCAGCGTTGAACGGACGGTCCAAGAGACCCAGTACTTC

size: many
V: TRBV12-3/TRBV12-4
D: NA
J: TRBJ2-3
CDR3: CASSFGTDTQYF
DNA: TGTGCCAGCAGTTTCGGCACAGATACGCAGTATTTT

size: NA
V: TRBV15
D: NA
J: TRBJ1-1
CDR3: CATSRDRPPINTNTEAFF
DNA: TGTGCCACCAGCAGAGATAGGCCCCCGATTAATACTAACACTGAAGCTTTCTTT

size: many
V: TRBV7-2
D: NA
J: TRBJ2-1
CDR3: CASSLDRGSYNEQFF
DNA: TGTGCCAGCAGCTTGGACCGTGGGTCCTACAATGAGCAGTTCTTC

size: many
V: TRBV28
D: TRBD2
J: TRBJ2-1
CDR3: CASSAVAGVVFF
DNA: TGTGCCAGCAGTGCGGTAGCGGGGGTTGTCTTCTTC

size: few
V: TRBV3-1
D: NA
J: TRBJ2-5
CDR3: CASSQDSGRPVETQYF
DNA: TGTGCCAGCAGCCAAGACTCAGGGAGGCCCGTGGAGACCCAGTACTTC

size: NA
V: TRBV18
D: NA
J: TRBJ1-1
CDR3: CASSLQTNTEAFF
DNA: TGTGCCAGCTCTCTACAAACGAACACTGAAGCTTTCTTT

size: many
V: TRBV7-2
D: NA
J: TRBJ2-3
CDR3: CASSIALVRTDTQYF
DNA: TGTGCCAGCAGCATAGCCCTAGTACGCACAGATACGCAGTATTTT

size: few
V: TRBV5-5
D: TRBD1
J: TRBJ2-3
CDR3: CASSPRGPSTDTQYF
DNA: TGTGCCAGCAGCCCTAGGGGGCCGAGCACAGATACGCAGTATTTT

size: many
V: TRBV7-2
D: NA
J: TRBJ1-6
CDR3: CASSLDYNSPLHF
DNA: TGTGCCAGCAGCTTAGATTACAATTCACCCCTCCACTTT

size: few
V: TRBV20-1
D: NA
J: TRBJ1-5
CDR3: CSGSQRRGDNQPQHF
DNA: TGCAGTGGCAGCCAGAGGCGGGGGGACAATCAGCCCCAGCATTTT

size: many
V: TRBV18
D: NA
J: TRBJ1-1
CDR3: CASSPQDTEAFF
DNA: TGTGCCAGCTCACCACAGGATACTGAAGCTTTCTTT

size: NA
V: TRBV5-4
D: TRBD2
J: TRBJ2-7
CDR3: CASSAGGLAGHYEQYF
DNA: TGTGCCAGCAGCGCAGGGGGACTAGCGGGGCACTACGAGCAGTACTTC

size: many
V: TRBV4-1
D: NA
J: TRBJ2-7
CDR3: CASSQGLDSYEQYF
DNA: TGCGCCAGCAGCCAAGGGCTGGACAGTTACGAGCAGTACTTC

size: few
V: TRBV2
D: NA
J: TRBJ2-5
CDR3: CASSERTDYQETQYF
DNA: TGTGCCAGCAGTGAAAGGACCGATTATCAAGAGACCCAGTACTTC

size: few
V: TRBV5-5
D: NA
J: TRBJ1-5
CDR3: CASSRDRNQPQHF
DNA: TGTGCCAGCAGCCGCGACAGAAATCAGCCCCAGCATTTT

size: many
V: TRBV28
D: NA
J: TRBJ2-1
CDR3: CASSQLPHNEQFF
DNA: TGTGCCAGCAGCCAGCTACCCCACAATGAGCAGTTCTTC

size: many
V: TRBV6-5
D: TRBD2
J: TRBJ2-3
CDR3: CASTRGLEADTQYF
DNA: TGTGCCAGCACTAGGGGACTAGAGGCAGATACGCAGTATTTT

size: many
V: TRBV7-8
D: NA
J: TRBJ1-3
CDR3: CASSLKSWVQGDGNTIYF
DNA: TGTGCCAGCAGCTTAAAAAGCTGGGTACAGGGTGATGGAAACACCATATATTTT

size: many
V: TRBV10-3
D: NA
J: TRBJ2-5
CDR3: CAISPGSQETQYF
DNA: TGTGCCATCAGTCCCGGGAGTCAAGAGACCCAGTACTTC

size: many
V: TRBV12-3/TRBV12-4
D: TRBD1
J: TRBJ1-5
CDR3: CASTTGGNNQPQHF
DNA: TGTGCCAGCACGACAGGGGGCAACAATCAGCCCCAGCATTTT

size: many
V: TRBV19
D: NA
J: TRBJ2-6
CDR3: CASSVRAAGANVLTF
DNA: TGTGCCAGTAGTGTTAGAGCCGCTGGGGCCAACGTCCTGACTTTC

size: many
V: TRBV5-4
D: NA
J: TRBJ2-2
CDR3: CASSLAAGHNTGELFF
DNA: TGTGCCAGCAGCCTAGCCGCCGGGCACAACACCGGGGAGCTGTTTTTT

size: NA
V: TRBV3-1
D: TRBD2
J: TRBJ2-3
CDR3: CASSQDLVKAGGLDTQYF
DNA: TGTGCCAGCAGCCAAGATCTTGTTAAAGCGGGGGGGCTAGATACGCAGTATTTT

size: many
V: TRBV28
D: NA
J: TRBJ1-1
CDR3: CASTVSGNTEAFF
DNA: TGTGCCAGCACCGTATCAGGGAACACTGAAGCTTTCTTT

size: many
V: TRBV12-3/TRBV12-4
D: NA
J: TRBJ1-3
CDR3: CASSLLAGGNTIYF
DNA: TGTGCCAGCAGTTTGTTGGCGGGGGGAAACACCATATATTTT

size: many
V: TRBV12-3/TRBV12-4
D: NA
J: TRBJ2-1
CDR3: CASSFRQDSYNEQFF
DNA: TGTGCCAGCAGTTTCCGTCAGGACTCCTACAATGAGCAGTTCTTC

size: few
V: TRBV15
D: NA
J: TRBJ2-3
CDR3: CATSRDLLAGITQYF
DNA: TGTGCCACCAGCAGAGATCTTCTAGCCGGTATCACGCAGTATTTT

size: many
V: TRBV12-3/TRBV12-4
D: NA
J: TRBJ1-1
CDR3: CASSLWASNTEAFF
DNA: TGTGCCAGCAGTTTGTGGGCTTCGAACACTGAAGCTTTCTTT

size: many
V: TRBV5-4
D: NA
J: TRBJ1-1
CDR3: CASSRPGALNTEAFF
DNA: TGTGCCAGCAGCCGACCAGGGGCTCTGAACACTGAAGCTTTCTTT

size: NA
V: TRBV12-3/TRBV12-4
D: TRBD1
J: TRBJ2-7
CDR3: CASSFTYRGLYEQYF
DNA: TGTGCCAGCAGTTTTACTTACAGGGGGCTGTACGAGCAGTACTTC

size: few
V: TRBV3-1
D: NA
J: TRBJ2-5
CDR3: CASSSTDTGTQYF
DNA: TGTGCCAGCAGTTCGACTGATACCGGGACCCAGTACTTC

size: few
V: TRBV7-8
D: NA
J: TRBJ2-7
CDR3: CASSLQGVELVEQYF
DNA: TGTGCCAGCAGCTTACAGGGAGTGGAGTTGGTGGAGCAGTACTTC

size: many
V: TRBV19
D: TRBD2
J: TRBJ2-5
CDR3: CASSLASGEMRETQYF
DNA: TGTGCCAGTAGTTTGGCTAGCGGGGAAATGCGAGAGACCCAGTACTTC

size: few
V: TRBV11-2
D: TRBD1
J: TRBJ1-1
CDR3: CASSPRDRGRVDDTEAFF
DNA: TGTGCCAGCAGCCCTCGGGACAGGGGGCGGGTGGACGACACTGAAGCTTTCTTT

size: many
V: TRBV12-3/TRBV12-4
D: TRBD2
J: TRBJ2-3
CDR3: CASSSQTSGGYTDTQYF
DNA: TGTGCCAGCAGTTCCCAGACTAGCGGGGGGTACACAGATACGCAGTATTTT

size: NA
V: TRBV4-1
D: TRBD1
J: TRBJ2-4
CDR3: CASSLYRGQDKNIQYF
DNA: TGCGCCAGCAGCCTATACAGGGGGCAGGACAAAAACATTCAGTACTTC

size: many
V: TRBV29-1
D: TRBD2
J: TRBJ2-7
CDR3: CSVPPGGLAGRGEQYF
DNA: TGCAGCGTTCCACCCGGCGGGCTAGCGGGGCGAGGGGAGCAGTACTTC

size: NA
V: TRBV4-2
D: NA
J: TRBJ2-7
CDR3: CASSQEQVNPSYEQYF
DNA: TGTGCCAGCAGCCAGGAACAGGTGAACCCCTCCTACGAGCAGTACTTC

size: NA
V: TRBV18
D: NA
J: TRBJ1-3
CDR3: CASSPADRALSGNTIYF
DNA: TGTGCCAGCTCACCGGCTGATAGGGCCCTCTCTGGAAACACCATATATTTT